The 4 T cell receptor beta chains listed next were all sequenced from one sample in a study of PD-1 and CTLA-4 blockade in melanoma. The table came from immunoSEQ multiplex PCR; TCRdb's copy has only in-frame clones and leaves some out. The data show about 31,000 clones, with under 95% seen just once and about 9.4% held by the top ten. Sequencing was performed on CD8+ T cells from peripheral blood, taken from a patient given anti-PD-1 treatment. The receptor set was obtained from a human donor with melanoma.

The CDR3 coding sequence is TGTGCCACCAGTGATTGGGGCGGAACTGAAGCTTTCTTT. Translating it yields CATSDWGGTEAFF. This chain connects TRBV24-1 to TRBJ1-1; D may be TRBD1 (5 bases). V dropped 2 bases and J dropped 5 bases, with 8 bases sitting between them. The CDR3 runs to 13 residues. Germline loops: CDR1 KGHDR, CDR2 SFDVKD.

The chain combines TRBV12-5 with TRBJ1-1, with 7 bases matching TRBD1. The CDR3 totals 19 residues. V lost 0 bases and J lost 1; bases outside the gene matches: 14. CDR1 is LGHNT and CDR2 is FRNRAP in the germline V gene. The CDR3 region is CASGLVLERGQKTNTEAFF. The DNA for the CDR3 is TGTGCTAGTGGTTTGGTACTGGAGAGGGGACAGAAGACGAACACTGAAGCTTTCTTT.

The V call is TRBV9, the J call TRBJ1-3; D gene ambiguous. Trimming took 4 bases from V and 0 from J, leaving 11 bases between them. Per the germline V gene, CDR1 is SGDLS and CDR2 is YYNGEE. The CDR3 contains 15 residues. CDR3 sequence reads: CASSPDSYSGNTIYF. For the CDR3, the DNA is TGTGCCAGCAGCCCGGACTCCTACTCTGGAAACACCATATATTTT.

The J gene is TRBJ2-7, the V gene TRBV3-1 (or the pseudogene TRBV3-2); possible D gene TRBD2, 6 bases. Germline V gene sequence: CDR1 LGHDT, CDR2 YNNKEL (reference sequence). CDR3 length equals 18 residues. The V and J ends lost 4 bases and 1 base respectively, with 23 bases between them. The CDR3 nucleotides are TGTGCCAGCAGCCCAGGAGGAGTTGCGGGATTGCGTTCCTACGAGCAGTACTTC. It is translated as CASSPGGVAGLRSYEQYF.